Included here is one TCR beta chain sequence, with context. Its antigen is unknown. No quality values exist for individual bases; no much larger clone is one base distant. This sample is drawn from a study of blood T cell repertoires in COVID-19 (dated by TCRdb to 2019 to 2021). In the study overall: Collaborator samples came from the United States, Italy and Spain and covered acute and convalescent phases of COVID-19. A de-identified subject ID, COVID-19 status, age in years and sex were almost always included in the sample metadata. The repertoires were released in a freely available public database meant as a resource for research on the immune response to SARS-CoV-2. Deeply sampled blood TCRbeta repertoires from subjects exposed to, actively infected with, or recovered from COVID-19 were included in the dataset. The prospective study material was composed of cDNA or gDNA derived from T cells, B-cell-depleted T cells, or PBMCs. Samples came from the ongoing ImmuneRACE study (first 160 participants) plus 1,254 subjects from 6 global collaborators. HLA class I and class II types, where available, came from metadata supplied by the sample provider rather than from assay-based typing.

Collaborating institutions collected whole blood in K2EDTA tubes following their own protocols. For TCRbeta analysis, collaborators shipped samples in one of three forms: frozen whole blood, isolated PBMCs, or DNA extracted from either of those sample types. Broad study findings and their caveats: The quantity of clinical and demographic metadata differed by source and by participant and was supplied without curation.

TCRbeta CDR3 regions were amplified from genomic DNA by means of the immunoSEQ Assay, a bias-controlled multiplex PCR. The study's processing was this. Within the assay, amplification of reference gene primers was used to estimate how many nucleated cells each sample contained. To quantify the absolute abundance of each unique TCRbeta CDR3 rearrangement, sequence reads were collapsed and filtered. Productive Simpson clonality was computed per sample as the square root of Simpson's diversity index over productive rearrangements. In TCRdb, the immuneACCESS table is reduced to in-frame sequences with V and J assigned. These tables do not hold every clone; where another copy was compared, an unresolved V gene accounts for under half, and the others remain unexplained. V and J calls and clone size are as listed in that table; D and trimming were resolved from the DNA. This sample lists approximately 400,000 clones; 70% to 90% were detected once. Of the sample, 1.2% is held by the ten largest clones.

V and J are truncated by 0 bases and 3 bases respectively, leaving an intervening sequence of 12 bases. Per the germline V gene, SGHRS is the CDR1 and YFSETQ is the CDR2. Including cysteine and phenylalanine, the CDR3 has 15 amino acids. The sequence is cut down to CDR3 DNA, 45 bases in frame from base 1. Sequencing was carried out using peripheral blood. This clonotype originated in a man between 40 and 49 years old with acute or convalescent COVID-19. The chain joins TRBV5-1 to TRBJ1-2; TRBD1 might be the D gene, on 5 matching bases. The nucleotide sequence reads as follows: TGCGCCAGCAGCTTGGCGGCCGGGGGATACTATGGCTACACCTTC. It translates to CASSLAAGGYYGYTF.